This is a list of T cell receptor beta chains from one sample in a study of beta chain features in type 1 diabetes. TCRdb's table, derived via immunoSEQ multiplex PCR, lists solely in-frame clones and lacks some. The sample carries about 290,000 clones, about 8.5% recorded once. Material for sequencing was central memory CD4+ T cells from blood. These receptors all stem from a woman under 30 in good health. Each CDR3 is given without its conserved first and last residue.

j_call v_call cdr3_aa
TRBJ2-7 TRBV6-5 ASSYYGQTYEQY
TRBJ1-6 TRBV7-9 ASSLTSGSRNSPLH
TRBJ2-5 TRBV7-9 ASSLGGQVEETQY
TRBJ1-2 TRBV6-1 ASSETGQLGYT
TRBJ2-2 TRBV7-3 ASSFEGTGELF
TRBJ1-1 TRBV29-1 SVEWTEAF
TRBJ2-5 TRBV28 ASSFYSGAPETQY
TRBJ2-5 TRBV5-6 ASNPGGGKTQY
TRBJ2-5 TRBV25-1 ASSVGRTQY
TRBJ2-1 TRBV5-1 ASSLGTLASSYNEQF
TRBJ2-5 TRBV30 AWSVVGPTRGKETQY
TRBJ1-2 TRBV29-1 SVEDQGQGYGYT
TRBJ2-3 TRBV6-5 ASSQHHTDTQY
TRBJ1-2 TRBV5-4 ASSLDSRGGYT
TRBJ1-6 TRBV7-3 ASHRVKEGTTLH
TRBJ2-1 TRBV11-3 ASSLGLNSYNEQF
TRBJ1-4 TRBV27 ASSGTWGKKLF